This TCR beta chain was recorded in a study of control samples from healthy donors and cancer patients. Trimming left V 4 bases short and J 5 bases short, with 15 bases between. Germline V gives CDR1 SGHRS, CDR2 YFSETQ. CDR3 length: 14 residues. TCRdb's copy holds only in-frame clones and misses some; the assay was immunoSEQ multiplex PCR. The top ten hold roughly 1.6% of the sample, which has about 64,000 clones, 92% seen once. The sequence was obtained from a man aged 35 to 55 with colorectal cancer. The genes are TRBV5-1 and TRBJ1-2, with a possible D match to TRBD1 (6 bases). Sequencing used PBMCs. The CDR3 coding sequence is TGCGCCAGCAGCCCGGAACAGGGTCGATATGGCTACACCTTC. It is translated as CASSPEQGRYGYTF.